These T cell receptor beta chains were read from a single sample in a study of blood T cell repertoires in COVID-19. Data came from immunoSEQ multiplex PCR; TCRdb stores just in-frame clones and leaves some out. This table holds approximately 270,000 clones, approximately 83% found once. The specimen was PBMCs or T cells enriched from blood (not recorded which). All receptors come from a woman between 50 and 59 years old who had recovered from COVID-19. The CDR3 runs from the conserved cysteine through the conserved F or W. A D gene is named only where the DNA matches it firmly. Rows give clone size only sometimes, using once, few, many, or a class for an expanded clone.

j_call d_call v_call clone_size cdr3_nt cdr3_aa
TRBJ2-5 NA TRBV14 NA TGTGCCAGCAGCCGAAGGGGTACAGTAGGCCAAGAGACCCAGTACTTC CASSRRGTVGQETQYF
TRBJ2-7 NA TRBV12-1 NA TGTGCCAGCAGCTGGGGACTAATCACCTACGAGCAGTACTTC CASSWGLITYEQYF
TRBJ1-2 TRBD1 TRBV28 NA TGTGCCAGCAGACCGGGACAGGGAGGGGGGTATGGCTACACCTTC CASRPGQGGGYGYTF
TRBJ2-3 NA TRBV3-1/TRBV3-2 few TGTGCCAGCAGCCAAGAACGGGCGGAGGTCACAGATACGCAGTATTTT CASSQERAEVTDTQYF
TRBJ2-7 NA TRBV5-1 NA TGCGCCAGCAGCTTGGCCTCGGTAGCCCACTACGAGCAGTACTTC CASSLASVAHYEQYF
TRBJ2-1 TRBD2 TRBV9 NA TGTGCCAGCAGCGCGGGGGGTGAGCAGTTCTTC CASSAGGEQFF
TRBJ1-2 TRBD1 TRBV28 NA TGTGCCAGCACCCTCGGGACAGACTATGGCTACACCTTC CASTLGTDYGYTF
TRBJ1-2 NA TRBV10-2 NA TGCGCCAGCAGCCGACAGGCCGACTATGGCTACACCTTC CASSRQADYGYTF
TRBJ2-2 TRBD1 TRBV2 NA TGTGCCAGCAGTGAGGGACAGTCGAACACCGGGGAGCTGTTTTTT CASSEGQSNTGELFF
TRBJ2-4 TRBD2 TRBV28 NA TGTGCCAGCAACAAGGCTAGCGGGAGGCGGATTGGGGAAAACATTCAGTACTTC CASNKASGRRIGENIQYF
TRBJ2-1 NA TRBV7-3 NA TGTGCCAGCAGCCTGAACTCATACAATGAGCAGTTCTTC CASSLNSYNEQFF
TRBJ1-5 TRBD1 TRBV28 few TGTGCCAGCACCCTTCCGGGACAGGAGAATCAGCCCCAGCATTTT CASTLPGQENQPQHF
TRBJ1-1 TRBD1 TRBV6-6 NA TGTGCCAGCAGTCTCTACGGACAGGGGGCGCTCGGCACTGAAGCTTTCTTT CASSLYGQGALGTEAFF
TRBJ1-5 NA TRBV11-2 NA TGTGCCAGCAGCGCGGCGGTTAGCAATCAGCCCCAGCATTTT CASSAAVSNQPQHF
TRBJ2-5 NA TRBV7-9 NA TGTGCCAGCCCCTCCGGGTACTTC CASPSGYF
TRBJ2-7 NA TRBV27 few TGTGCCAGCAGTTTACACCTAGGGGCCGAGCAGTACTTC CASSLHLGAEQYF
TRBJ2-1 NA TRBV3-1/TRBV3-2 NA TGTGCCAGCAGCCAGGGGGCTAGCGGACTATCCTACAATGAGCAGTTCTTC CASSQGASGLSYNEQFF
TRBJ1-2 TRBD1 TRBV11-2 NA TGTGCCAGCAGCTTAGTAGGGGGCATGTATGGCTACACCTTC CASSLVGGMYGYTF
TRBJ1-2 NA TRBV11-2 NA TGTGCCAGCAGCTTGAGCCAGGCGGGCTATGGCTACACCTTC CASSLSQAGYGYTF
TRBJ1-1 NA TRBV5-1 NA TGCGCCAGCAGCCTCATGGGGCACACTGAAGCTTTCTTT CASSLMGHTEAFF
TRBJ1-5 NA TRBV6-1 NA TGTGCCGGCAGTGAACTGCGACAGCCCCAGCATTTT CAGSELRQPQHF
TRBJ2-1 TRBD2 TRBV7-6 NA TGTGCCAGCAGCCTCATAGCGGGAGGCGGCTACAATGAGCAGTTCTTC CASSLIAGGGYNEQFF
TRBJ2-3 TRBD2 TRBV28 NA TGTGCCAGCAGTTCACCGGGACTAGGAGCAGATACGCAGTATTTT CASSSPGLGADTQYF
TRBJ2-1 TRBD1 TRBV7-3 NA TGTGCCAGCGGGGTCGGGACAGGGAGCGGTGGTGAGCAGTTCTTC CASGVGTGSGGEQFF
TRBJ2-3 NA TRBV11-2 NA TGTGCCAGCAGCTTAAATTGGCTGAACACAGATACGCAGTATTTT CASSLNWLNTDTQYF
TRBJ1-2 NA TRBV30 once TGTGCCTGGAGTGGGAGGTATGGCTACACCTTC CAWSGRYGYTF
TRBJ2-2 TRBD2 TRBV28 NA TGTGCCAGCAGTTCCGGGACTAGCGAGAACACCGGGGAGCTGTTTTTT CASSSGTSENTGELFF
TRBJ2-1 TRBD2 TRBV7-2 NA TGTGCCAGCAGATATGGACTAGCGGGAGCCAACAATGAGCAGTTCTTC CASRYGLAGANNEQFF
TRBJ2-1 TRBD2 TRBV28 NA TGTGCCAGCAGTTTCGGACTAGCGGGAATGAATGAGCAGTTCTTC CASSFGLAGMNEQFF
TRBJ2-7 TRBD2 TRBV19 NA TGTGCCAGTAGTATAGTAGCGGGGTCCTACGAGCAGTACTTC CASSIVAGSYEQYF
TRBJ2-4 TRBD2 TRBV5-1 many TGCGCCAGCAGCTTGGAAGGGAGGGCGATGGACATTCAGTACTTC CASSLEGRAMDIQYF
TRBJ2-7 TRBD1 TRBV4-1 NA TGCGCCAGCAGCCTCGGGACAGTCTCCTACGAGCAGTACTTC CASSLGTVSYEQYF
TRBJ2-7 TRBD1 TRBV5-1 NA TGCGCCAGCAGGTTAACAGGGGGCTCCTACGAGCAGTACTTC CASRLTGGSYEQYF
TRBJ2-7 TRBD1 TRBV30 NA TGTGCCCGCGGTCCGGGACAGGGGGCGCGTGAGCAGTACTTC CARGPGQGAREQYF
TRBJ1-1 TRBD1 TRBV5-1 NA TGCGCCAGCGGAACCGGGACAGGGTTGACTGAAGCTTTCTTT CASGTGTGLTEAFF
TRBJ1-2 TRBD1 TRBV5-5 NA TGTGCCAGCAGTCCGGGACAGGGGGCGCTTAGGGATGGCTACACCTTC CASSPGQGALRDGYTF
TRBJ2-1 TRBD2 TRBV5-1 NA TGCGCCAGCAGCTTGGTCCTAGCGGGATTTAGGAATGAGCAGTTCTTC CASSLVLAGFRNEQFF
TRBJ2-1 NA TRBV7-9 NA TGTGCCAGCAGCTTAGTGGTCGAGAATGAGCAGTTCTTC CASSLVVENEQFF
TRBJ2-2 TRBD2 TRBV28 many TGTGCCAGTCAGATAGCGGGAGGAGAGGCCGGGGAGCTGTTTTTT CASQIAGGEAGELFF
TRBJ2-7 NA TRBV27 NA TGTGCCAGCAGTTTAGGCAGGGTGTTCTACGAGCAGTACTTC CASSLGRVFYEQYF
TRBJ2-3 TRBD1 TRBV7-9 NA TGTGCCAGCAGCTTAGACGGGACAGGAGACACAGATACGCAGTATTTT CASSLDGTGDTDTQYF
TRBJ2-1 NA TRBV27 NA TGTGCCAGCAGTTTTCCTAGCCTAAATGAGCAGTTCTTC CASSFPSLNEQFF
TRBJ1-6 NA TRBV7-2 NA TGTGCCAGCAGCTTACAGGGAAGGGATAATTCACCCCTCCACTTT CASSLQGRDNSPLHF
TRBJ2-7 NA TRBV28 NA TGTGCCAGCAGTGACCGACAGGCCTACGAGCAGTACTTC CASSDRQAYEQYF
TRBJ1-3 TRBD1 TRBV7-9 NA TGTGCCAGCAGCTTAGTTTCACAGGGGGACACCATATATTTT CASSLVSQGDTIYF